This passage covers 27 T cell receptor beta chains from one sample sequenced in a study of blood T cell repertoires in COVID-19. Assay used: immunoSEQ multiplex PCR; TCRdb lists only in-frame clones, some missing. The sample holds fewer than 350,000 clones, roughly 88% seen once. Sequenced sample: PBMCs or T cells enriched from blood (not recorded which). The receptor source for this set is a man aged 25 to 40 who had recovered from COVID-19.

The genes are TRBV6-1 and TRBJ1-2; possible D gene TRBD1, 6 bases. The CDR3 has 13 residues. Germline-derived CDR1 and CDR2 are MNHNS and SASEGT. Trimming removed 2 bases at V and 4 bases at J, with 8 bases between. The CDR3 bases are TGTGCCAGCAGTGAAAAGACAGGCTATGGCTACACCTTC. It codes for CASSEKTGYGYTF.

CDR3 sequence: CASTSGIVSQETQYF. The CDR3 DNA sequence: TGCGCCAGCACCTCGGGAATAGTCTCTCAAGAGACCCAGTACTTC. V and J are TRBV5-1 and TRBJ2-5; possibly TRBD2 for D (5 bases). Germline values: CDR1 SGHRS, CDR2 YFSETQ. This CDR3 is 15 amino acids long. Trimming left V 6 bases short and J 2 bases short, with 17 bases between.

V gene TRBV19 combines with J gene TRBJ2-2; 9 bases are shared with TRBD1. Trimming took 4 bases from V and 5 from J; bases not matched to a gene: 8. From germline, CDR1 is LNHDA and CDR2 SQIVND (reference sequence). This CDR3 has 16 amino acids. As DNA, the CDR3 is TGTGCCAGTAGTAAGGCCCGGACAGGGGCTACCGGGGAGCTGTTTTTT. As protein: CASSKARTGATGELFF.

V is TRBV19 and J is TRBJ1-2, with 7 positions matching TRBD1. V lost 5 bases to trimming and J lost 3 bases; unmatched junction nucleotides: 6. The CDR3 totals 14 residues. The germline gives CDR1 LNHDA, CDR2 SQIVND (reference sequence). CDR3 bases: TGTGCCAGTAGTCCGACAGGGTTGGACTATGGCTACACCTTC. It encodes CASSPTGLDYGYTF.

The V call is TRBV7-2, the J call TRBJ2-1; D may be TRBD2 (7 bases). CDR1 is SGHTA, CDR2 FQGNSA, per germline. The CDR3 consists of 16 residues. V shed 11 bases and J shed 9 bases, with 29 bases lying between them. Written as DNA, the CDR3 is TGTGCCTCGGGTTTGGGGGGGGCAAGGGCAAAGATTGAGCAGTTCTTC. Amino acid sequence: CASGLGGARAKIEQFF.

The rearrangement uses TRBV9 and TRBJ2-5; perhaps TRBD2 as D (6 bases). Germline loops: CDR1 SGDLS, CDR2 YYNGEE. Trimming removed 4 bases at V and 3 bases at J, with 16 bases between. This CDR3 spans 15 amino acids. The CDR3 protein is CASSTRAWTKETQYF. CDR3 in DNA: TGTGCCAGCAGCACAAGAGCGTGGACTAAAGAGACCCAGTACTTC.

The rearrangement joins TRBV9 to TRBJ1-2, with 10 bases aligning to TRBD1. The CDR3 is 15 amino acids. Germline loops: CDR1 SGDLS, CDR2 YYNGEE. V lost 3 bases and J lost 4; bases outside the gene matches: 6. The CDR3 region has the DNA TGTGCCAGCAGCGGTCAAAGGGACAGGGGCTATGGCTACACCTTC. Its translation is CASSGQRDRGYGYTF.

The gene calls are TRBV2 and TRBJ1-1, with D perhaps TRBD1 (6 bases). The CDR3 runs 14 residues. V lost 7 bases and J 4 bases, leaving 16 bases between the germline ends. Germline lookup yields CDR1 SNHLY and CDR2 FYNNEI. The CDR3 DNA reads as TGTGCCAGCACTTACATTACAGGGAGCACTGAAGCTTTCTTT. Amino acids: CASTYITGSTEAFF.

This clone has just a few counts. J is TRBJ1-1 and V is TRBV19, with D possibly being TRBD1 (5 bases). The CDR3 is 14 residues long. The V end lost 9 bases, the J end lost 1 base, and 15 bases lay between the germline ends. From germline, CDR1 is LNHDA and CDR2 SQIVND (reference sequence). DNA for the CDR3: TGTGCCAGCCGACGAACGGGGGAGAACACTGAAGCTTTCTTT. Translating it yields CASRRTGENTEAFF.

V gene TRBV4-3 combines with J gene TRBJ1-2; 11 bases are a match to TRBD1. Germline V gene sequence: CDR1 LGHNA, CDR2 YSLEER. The trim removed 0 bases at V and 5 bases at J, leaving 11 bases unmatched. There are 18 residues in the CDR3. In nucleotides, the CDR3 is TGCGCCAGCAGCCAAGATGGAGCCGGGACAGGGGGTCTGTATGGCTACACCTTC. It yields the protein CASSQDGAGTGGLYGYTF.

This sequence joins TRBV18 and TRBJ1-2; possibly TRBD1 for D (5 bases). The CDR3 sequence is 15 residues long. With 6 bases removed from V and 6 bases from J, the gap between germline ends came to 20 bases. The germline V gene encodes CDR1 KGHSH and CDR2 LQKENI. CDR3 bases: TGTGCCAGCTCCCCCAGCGTCCAGGGTGCCCATGGCTACACCTTC. Translated: CASSPSVQGAHGYTF.

V is TRBV5-6 and J is TRBJ2-7; TRBD1 matches at 11 bases. V lost 4 bases to trimming and J lost 4 bases; unmatched junction nucleotides: 7. Germline assignment: CDR1 SGHDT and CDR2 YYEEEE. The CDR3 consists of 15 residues. This CDR3 reads CASSETGTGGYEQYF. CDR3 bases: TGTGCCAGCAGCGAAACCGGGACAGGGGGATACGAGCAGTACTTC.

The rearrangement links TRBV18 to TRBJ2-3; the match to TRBD2 covers 8 bases. The CDR3 runs to 15 residues. Looked up from germline, CDR1 is KGHSH and CDR2 is LQKENI. The ends lost 2 bases at V and 0 bases at J; junction bases unmatched: 1. This CDR3 is CASSPTGGSTDTQYF. In nucleotides, the CDR3 is TGTGCCAGCTCACCAACGGGGGGGAGCACAGATACGCAGTATTTT. Supplemented by reference TRBV18 and TRBJ2-3, the full variable domain reads NAGVMQNPRHLVRRRGQEARLRCSPMKGHSHVYWYRQLPEEGLKFMVYLQKENIIDESGMPKERFSAEFPKEGPSILRIQQVVRGDSAAYFCASSPTGGSTDTQYFGPGTRLTVL.

V and J are TRBV9 and TRBJ2-3; D is ambiguous. V was clipped by 0 bases and J by 6 bases, with 8 bases between them. The CDR3 runs 13 residues. Germline assignment: CDR1 SGDLS and CDR2 YYNGEE. This chain's CDR3 is CASSVAVRDTQYF. DNA for the CDR3: TGTGCCAGCAGCGTAGCTGTGCGGGATACGCAGTATTTT.

This chain links TRBV10-3 with TRBJ2-3; D gene ambiguous. In germline, CDR1 is ENHRY, CDR2 SYGVKD. Trimming took 9 bases from V and 1 from J, leaving 8 bases between them. The CDR3 has 12 amino acids. The CDR3 nucleotides read TGTGCCATAAACTCGGGCACAGATACGCAGTATTTT. Translation gives CAINSGTDTQYF.

The rearrangement links TRBV6-5 to TRBJ2-7; perhaps TRBD1 as D (6 bases). CDR1 is MNHEY, CDR2 SVGAGI, per germline. The V and J ends lost 5 bases and 3 bases respectively, with 14 bases between them. The CDR3 extends over 14 amino acids. The CDR3 DNA reads as TGTGCCAGCAGTAGGGCAGGGGACATCTACGAGCAGTACTTC. Translating it yields CASSRAGDIYEQYF.

This clone came up a few times. The chain combines TRBV3-1 (or the pseudogene TRBV3-2) with TRBJ1-4; 11 bases are a match to TRBD1. Trimming removed 4 bases from V and 5 bases from J; junction bases left unmatched: 6. The germline V gene encodes CDR1 LGHDT and CDR2 YNNKEL (reference sequence). The CDR3 sequence is 16 residues long. The CDR3 DNA reads as TGTGCCAGCAGCCCCTTCCGGACAGGGGGCAATGAAAAACTGTTTTTT. This sequence encodes CASSPFRTGGNEKLFF.

This clone was observed a handful of times. V and J are TRBV18 and TRBJ2-2; D is unclear. Germline CDR1 reads KGHSH; CDR2 reads LQKENI. The germline V and J ends were trimmed by 3 bases and 1 base, with 6 bases remaining between them. The CDR3 is 14 amino acids. This CDR3 is CASSPNKNTGELFF. In DNA form, the CDR3 reads TGTGCCAGCTCACCGAACAAGAACACCGGGGAGCTGTTTTTT.

The CDR3 spells CASGRTPNEQFF. The CDR3 coding sequence is TGCGCCAGCGGCCGGACTCCCAATGAGCAGTTCTTC. V is TRBV10-1 and J is TRBJ2-1; D might be TRBD2 (5 bases). The CDR3 runs 12 residues. V lost 8 bases and J 6 bases, leaving 11 bases between the germline ends. Looked up from germline, CDR1 is WNHNN and CDR2 is SYGVQD (reference sequence).

This clone was observed once. This chain connects TRBV2 to TRBJ1-1, with 10 positions matching TRBD1. J lost 2 bases, V lost 9 bases, and 6 bases had no gene match. Germline V lookup: CDR1 SNHLY, CDR2 FYNNEI. The CDR3 sequence is 14 residues long. The CDR3 region is CARRDRGGNTEAFF. CDR3 in DNA: TGTGCCAGGAGGGACAGGGGAGGCAACACTGAAGCTTTCTTT.

The chain couples TRBV3-1 (or the pseudogene TRBV3-2) to TRBJ2-1; 8 positions match TRBD2. The CDR3 length is 14 residues. Unmatched junction bases numbered 2, after V lost 1 base and J lost 6 bases. The germline V gene encodes CDR1 LGHDT and CDR2 YNNKEL (reference sequence). The CDR3 loop reads CASSQGTSLNEQFF. DNA for the CDR3: TGTGCCAGCAGCCAAGGGACTAGCCTCAATGAGCAGTTCTTC.

The CDR3 sequence is CGRKNIQYF. CDR3 in DNA: TGTGGGAGGAAAAACATTCAGTACTTC. J is TRBJ2-4 and V is TRBV14; D is perhaps TRBD2 (5 bases). Germline V gene data show CDR1 as SGHDN and CDR2 as FVKESK. The CDR3 runs to 9 residues. Variable domain in full (rest from reference TRBV14 and TRBJ2-4): EAGVTQFPSHSVIEKGQTVTLRCDPISGHDNLYWYRRVMGKEIKFLLHFVKESKQDESGMPNNRFLAERTGGTYSTLKVQPAELEDSGVYFCGRKNIQYFGAGTRLSVL.

The rearrangement uses TRBV7-8 and TRBJ1-3; 7 bases align to TRBD1. CDR3 length equals 14 residues. Trimming took 3 bases from V and 2 from J; bases not matched to a gene: 1. CDR1 is SGHVS and CDR2 is FQNEAQ in the germline V gene. The CDR3 loop reads CASSLQGAGNTIYF. The CDR3 coding sequence is TGTGCCAGCAGCTTGCAGGGGGCTGGAAACACCATATATTTT. Full variable domain (remainder filled in from reference TRBV7-8 and TRBJ1-3): GAGVSQSPRYKVAKRGQDVALRCDPISGHVSLFWYQQALGQGPEFLTYFQNEAQLDKSGLPSDRFFAERPEGSVSTLKIQRTQQEDSAVYLCASSLQGAGNTIYFGEGSWLTVV.

This rearrangement joins TRBV25-1 to TRBJ2-7; D is uncertain. Trimming stripped 1 base from V and 6 bases from J, with 16 bases between. CDR1 MGHDK and CDR2 SYGVNS come from the germline V gene. There are 15 residues in the CDR3. CDR3: CASSELVGPHLEQYF. The CDR3 DNA reads as TGTGCCAGCAGTGAATTAGTCGGTCCCCATCTCGAGCAGTACTTC.

J is TRBJ1-4 and V is TRBV4-2; 7 bases agree with TRBD1. The CDR3 spans 16 residues. CDR1 LGHNA and CDR2 YNFKEQ come from the germline V gene. Losses at the gene ends were 3 bases for V and 6 bases for J; bases not matched to a gene: 10. Here the CDR3 reads CASSHGMTGMDEKLFF. The CDR3 region has the DNA TGTGCCAGCAGCCACGGAATGACAGGGATGGATGAAAAACTGTTTTTT.

The genes are TRBV3-1 (or the pseudogene TRBV3-2) and TRBJ2-1, with D possibly being TRBD2 (6 bases). The CDR3 is 15 amino acids. Germline CDR1 LGHDT, CDR2 YNNKEL (reference sequence). V was cut by 1 base and J by 8 bases, with 15 bases left in between. CDR3 sequence reads: CASSQGVGGSYEQFF. The CDR3 bases are TGTGCCAGCAGCCAAGGGGTGGGGGGTTCATATGAGCAGTTCTTC.

This sequence joins TRBV10-3 and TRBJ2-1; D may be TRBD2 (6 bases). Germline CDR1 is ENHRY and CDR2 is SYGVKD. The CDR3 length is 12 residues. V was trimmed by 6 bases and J by 7 bases, leaving 10 bases between them. CDR3 sequence reads: CAISPGGNEQFF. Here the CDR3 DNA reads TGTGCCATCAGCCCCGGAGGGAATGAGCAGTTCTTC.